This TCR beta chain was recovered during a study of OX40 agonist ivuxolimab in advanced cancers. Study in general: Three patients, one with hepatocellular carcinoma and two with cutaneous melanoma, achieved partial responses.

Study findings and constraints: Among the nonresponders, some also had low normalized T-cell clonal expansion. At 0.1 to 3.0 mg/kg, CD4+ and CD8+ blood T cells expanded clonally by week 6. Relative to CD4+ cells, CD8+ T cells on average had more expanded clones.

Method: immunoSEQ multiplex PCR; TCRdb's copy keeps in-frame clones and lacks some. The data contain about 43,000 clones, approximately 83% of them singletons. With 0 bases removed from V and 8 bases from J, the gap between germline ends came to 3 bases. This CDR3 has 11 amino acids. Germline CDR1 SGDLS, CDR2 YYNGEE. In regard to this clone: The antigen is undetermined.

This TCR was recovered from an adult with an advanced solid tumor such as melanoma, head and neck, liver or kidney cancer. Sequencing used CD4+ or CD8+ T cells sorted from blood, obtained in a trial of the OX40 agonist ivuxolimab. The rearrangement links TRBV9 to TRBJ2-1; D is ambiguous. In nucleotides, the CDR3 is TGTGCCAGCAGCGTAGGACATGAGCAGTTCTTC. Amino acids: CASSVGHEQFF.